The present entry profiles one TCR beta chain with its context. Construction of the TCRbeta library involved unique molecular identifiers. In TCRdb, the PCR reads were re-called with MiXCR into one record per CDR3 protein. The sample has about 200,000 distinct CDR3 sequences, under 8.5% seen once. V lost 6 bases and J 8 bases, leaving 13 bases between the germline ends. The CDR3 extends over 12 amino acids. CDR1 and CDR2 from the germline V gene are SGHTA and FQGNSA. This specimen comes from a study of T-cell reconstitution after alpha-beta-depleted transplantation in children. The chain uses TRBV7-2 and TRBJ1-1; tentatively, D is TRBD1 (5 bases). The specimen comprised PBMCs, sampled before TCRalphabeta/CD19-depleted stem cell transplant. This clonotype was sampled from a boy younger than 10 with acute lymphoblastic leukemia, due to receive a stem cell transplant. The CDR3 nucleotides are TGTGCCAGCAGAGAGGGACTTGTGGAAGCTTTCTTT. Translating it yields CASREGLVEAFF.